The sample holds many counts of the clone carrying this T cell receptor beta chain. As yet, its antigen is unknown. Relying on iRepertoire HTBI primers and Arm-PCR of CDR3 regions, the team built TCR beta libraries. TCRdb independently ran MiXCR on the multiplex PCR reads; one entry per CDR3 protein. Among some 430,000 distinct CDR3 sequences listed, about a fifth were seen once. These data originate in a study of regulatory T cells in long-lasting Graves disease. Time point denoted: persistent/refractory GD, antithyroid drugs over 5 years with positive TRAb. RNA from PBMCs was the source of the TCR library. Germline V CDR1 and CDR2: SGHAT, FQNNGV. The V gene lost 5 bases and the J gene lost 3 bases, with 7 bases spanning the gap. The CDR3 length is 12 residues. Notes on the study in general: Lower TCR diversity was seen in persistent Graves' patients than in newly diagnosed ones. Newly diagnosed disease favored TRBV20-1 and TRBJ2-1 over persistent disease.

The chain links TRBV11-2 to TRBJ1-2; no firm D call. This clonotype was sampled from a female donor with Graves disease. The material was peripheral blood mononuclear cells (PBMCs), obtained when the disease was refractory, from a patient treated with antithyroid drugs. CDR3: CASSPLDYGYTF. CDR3 coding DNA: TGTGCCAGCAGCCCTTTGGACTATGGCTACACCTTC.